This T cell receptor beta chain originates from a study of cytomegalovirus exposure and HLA in healthy donors (dated by TCRdb to the late 2010s). Describing the broader study: According to an earlier analysis of 450 to 650 of the donors, about 179 million T cells yielded 90 million to 130 million unique TCR beta sequences and 276 Gb of sequence data. An earlier analysis of some 500 of the donors applied high-throughput TCR beta sequencing to assess whether each TCR beta V gene segment acted as functional or pseudogenic. An early release that covered roughly 600 HLA-typed donors contained approximately 300 gigabases of sequencing data and 70 million to 100 million unique TCR sequences. Donor age, sex, ethnicity and CMV serostatus were compiled together with the repertoire data. Across 398 genotyped donors of the cohort, an average of about 240,000 unique TCR beta nucleotide sequences per donor were sequenced, and roughly 17% of those sequences were non-productive. In addition to the first cohort of around 670 subjects, a separate validation cohort of over 90 different subjects was used. In a later genetic analysis, genome-wide SNP genotypes for about three fifths of the 666 donors were used, and that subset was treated as a discovery cohort. A later analysis re-analyzed previously published TCR beta repertoires from 650 to 800 donors and added high-resolution HLA genotyping to study TCR occurrence patterns. The study used immunosequencing to profile the T cell repertoires of approximately 650 subjects and linked those repertoires to cytomegalovirus serostatus. To predict cytomegalovirus infection status, the study combined high-throughput TCR immunosequencing, statistical association of individual TCRs with disease status, and machine learning. HLA typing covered class I and class II loci at four-digit resolution. All discovery cohort repertoires had been generated on a single sequencing platform. Five DR-DQ haplotypes were handled as single units for association and clustering because linkage in the cohort was strong. Rather than drawing on any new phenotypic data, the later analysis identified candidate immune exposures from TCR beta sequences and the way those sequences occurred across donors. Of the roughly 420 genotyped donors, 65% to 90% were placed in the genetic ancestry cluster associated with self-reported Caucasian donors. The study aimed to test whether cataloging public T cell receptors could reveal signatures of past pathogen exposure. Typing coverage differed by locus: A, B, C, DRB1 and DQB1 were typed in about 620-630 donors, DQA1 in roughly 500, DPA1 in 600 to 610, and DPB1 in around 440.

The paper's findings and limits, for the study overall: According to a later genetic analysis, donors in an Asian-associated ancestry cluster had fewer N-insertions in productive TCRs than the approximately 650-donor mean. Most TCR sequences were observed very rarely across donors, whereas some public TCRs were present in many individuals. Because HLA typing was unavailable for some donors at each locus, only the typed subset was used in association tests. It was suggested by the authors that the approach could potentially be generalized to other disease states and immunological phenotypes. A group of highly shared sequence variants was considered likely to be a technical artifact of the sequencing pipeline. A later analysis found that most CMV-associated TCR beta chains appeared HLA-restricted, with HLA associations seemingly driven largely by CMV exposure. For the cohort, immune exposure information was limited to CMV serostatus. A further reported finding was that TCR beta sequences accurately predicted the HLA-A and HLA-B alleles for most subjects in the first cohort. Cytomegalovirus status was reported to be diagnosed by the classifier with high specificity and sensitivity in both the original and validation cohorts. The 87-base-pair reads could not distinguish some IMGT-functional V segments, including TRBV6-2 and TRBV6-3, so those segments were excluded. At a false discovery rate of 0.05, a later analysis linked around 15,000 TCR beta sequences to specific HLA alleles. In a later analysis, HLA-associated TCR beta chains showed more clonal expansion and lower generation probabilities than non-associated chains that were equally common. In an earlier analysis of more than 450 of the donors, most TCR beta V segments were observed in productive rearrangements about 90% or about 30% of the time, broadly matching IMGT annotations. In a later analysis, several top co-occurrence clusters were reported to appear linked to parvovirus B19, influenza, CMV and Epstein-Barr virus. When HLA alleles, especially DR and DQ, strongly co-occurred, TCR associations were difficult to assign to individual alleles. Sequencing depth was assumed to be roughly uniform across donors in the presence/absence analyses, though that assumption may not hold. In a later genetic analysis, a missense DCLRE1C variant was associated with V-gene and J-gene trimming of TCR beta chains, and the association was replicated in an independent cohort. A later analysis found that TCR association rates varied across HLA loci, with DRB1 alleles showing the most associated TCRs and HLA-C alleles the fewest. Linkage disequilibrium might explain the correlated functional status among segregating V segments, but an unknown experimental factor could not be excluded. Because counts were too low, some 17 rarely observed V segments, including chromosome 9 orphons, were excluded from the earlier analysis of several hundred of the donors. In vitro tests confirmed that a few of the cytomegalovirus-associated TCR beta chains recognize cytomegalovirus antigens. The study listed 164 TCR beta chains as associated with cytomegalovirus. In this cohort, only TCR beta chains were sequenced, and detectable features were limited by the absence of alpha or paired-chain data.

Worth noting for this clone: Its antigen remains undetermined. No base qualities exist here, and no much larger clone lies one base off it.

The library was obtained by the immunoSEQ multiplex PCR assay. For the multiplex PCR, a mixture combining 60 forward primers for TCR Vbeta segments and 13 reverse primers for TCR Jbeta segments was used. A multiplex PCR assay on genomic DNA amplified the CDR3 region of rearranged TCR beta genes. On the Illumina HiSeq System, the amplified TCR beta libraries were sequenced as 87-base-pair reads. In the original analysis: Across the 500 to 750 repertoires, a later analysis counted 78 million or so unique TCR beta chains, approximately 10 million of which were shared by at least two donors. Raw reads were error-corrected and collapsed into unique sequences by a nearest-neighbor algorithm in which closely related sequences were merged to remove PCR and sequencing errors. To assign V, D and J gene segments, CDR3 sequences were aligned to IMGT reference sequences. Each retained sequence needed at least a six-nucleotide match to both a V gene segment and a J gene segment. Rearrangements were classified as productive when the CDR3 lacked stop codons and remained in frame with V and J, and all other rearrangements were classified as non-productive. CDR3 was defined according to IMGT convention as the region running from the second conserved V-encoded cysteine to the conserved J-encoded phenylalanine. The earlier analysis of more than 450 of the donors excluded sequences that lacked an unambiguous match to a single V gene segment. In an earlier analysis of around 600 of the donors, V segments were called functional above 56.7% productive rearrangements and were called segregating when the between-donor standard deviation exceeded 5%. A statistical classification framework was developed to diagnose cytomegalovirus status using the catalog of TCR beta chain sequences. In a later analysis, TCR nucleotide sequences were compared against IMGT/GENE-DB human TR gene sequences so that V and J genes could be assigned. In a later analysis, CDR3 sequences and most-parsimonious VDJ recombination scenarios were assigned using the TCRdist pipeline. A later analysis defined each TCR beta chain by its CDR3 amino acid sequence plus V-gene family, and excluded reads lacking a unique V-gene family. To address suspected cross-contamination and a sequencing artifact, a later analysis removed roughly 640 highly shared, low-generation-probability nucleotide sequences. In a later analysis, a clonal expansion index was calculated for each public chain from normalized within-repertoire ranks of inferred template counts. In a later analysis, generation probabilities were computed with a VDJ recombination model fitted to out-of-frame rearrangements, and the resulting probabilities were checked against IGoR. In a later analysis, TCR-TCR, TCR-HLA and TCR-CMV co-occurrence was scored with hypergeometric tests, and a repertoire-size bias correction was applied to TCR pairs. A later analysis estimated false discovery rates by permuting HLA or CMV assignments 20 times. In a later analysis, co-occurring TCRs were grouped using DBSCAN, and TCRdist sequence similarity was added for clustering within HLA-allele-positive subsets. Co-occurrence clustering excluded repertoires with fewer than 30,000 or more than 120,000 public chains, plus five with anomalous nucleotide sharing. Entries here come from immuneACCESS through TCRdb and include only in-frame sequences with V and J called. Some clones fail to appear in such tables; in the studies checked, an unresolved V gene covers under half of the shortfall, and the cause of the remainder is unknown. D and trimming were read from the DNA, whereas the V and J calls and clone size are those reported in that table. This sample holds about 170,000 clones; just under 80% were observed only once. The top ten constitute 1% of the sample.

The cohort comprised some 730 healthy bone marrow donors. At the time of sampling, all cohort members were nominally healthy, though unrecorded immune exposures were likely present. The donor was CMV seropositive and was included in the group of some 290 seropositive cohort members. Every donor gave a peripheral blood sample, and the peripheral blood mononuclear cells from that sample were used for TCR beta sequencing. The Qiagen DNeasy Blood Extraction Kit was used to extract genomic DNA from the blood cell samples. The CDR3 starts with the cysteine, ends with the phenylalanine, and has 13 residues. This entry keeps only the CDR3 DNA: 39 bases, framed from base 1. CDR1 and CDR2 are drawn from the germline V gene: SGHTA, FQGNSA. The junction shows trimming of 5 bases on V and 5 bases on J, plus 10 bases between the germline ends.

The sequence was obtained from a woman aged 45-65 years in good health and CMV-seropositive. The sequenced sample consisted of PBMCs. The chain was built from TRBV7-2 and TRBJ1-5, with a weak D call of TRBD1 (5 bases match). The DNA reads as follows: TGTGCCAGCAGCCGGACAACCTATCAGCCCCAGCATTTT. This is translated as CASSRTTYQPQHF.